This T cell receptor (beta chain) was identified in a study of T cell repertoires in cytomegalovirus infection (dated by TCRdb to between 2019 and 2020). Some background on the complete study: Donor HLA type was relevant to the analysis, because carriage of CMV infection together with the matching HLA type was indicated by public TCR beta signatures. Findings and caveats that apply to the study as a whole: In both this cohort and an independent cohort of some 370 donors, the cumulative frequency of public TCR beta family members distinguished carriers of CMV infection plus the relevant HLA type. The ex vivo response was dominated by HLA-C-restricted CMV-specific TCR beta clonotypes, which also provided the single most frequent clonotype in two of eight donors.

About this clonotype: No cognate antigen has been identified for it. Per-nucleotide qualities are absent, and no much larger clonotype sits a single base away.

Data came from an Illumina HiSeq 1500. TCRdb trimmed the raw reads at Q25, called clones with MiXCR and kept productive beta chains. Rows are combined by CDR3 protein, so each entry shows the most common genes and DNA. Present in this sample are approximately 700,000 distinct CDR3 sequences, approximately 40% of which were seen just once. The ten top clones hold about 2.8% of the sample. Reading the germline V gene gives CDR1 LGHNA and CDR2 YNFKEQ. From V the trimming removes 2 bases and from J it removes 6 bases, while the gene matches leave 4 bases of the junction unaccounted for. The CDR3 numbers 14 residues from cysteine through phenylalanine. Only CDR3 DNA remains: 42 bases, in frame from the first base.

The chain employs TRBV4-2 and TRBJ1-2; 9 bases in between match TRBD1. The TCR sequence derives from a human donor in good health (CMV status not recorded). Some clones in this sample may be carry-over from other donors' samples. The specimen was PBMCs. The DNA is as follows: TGTGCCAGCAGCCAACCCGGGACAGGGAATGGCTACACCTTC. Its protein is CASSQPGTGNGYTF.